The 11 T cell receptor beta chains presented below share a single source sample, sequenced in a study of identical twins. One entry per CDR3 protein, called by TCRdb with MiXCR from the 5' RACE reads. The sample carries 1.5 million or so distinct CDR3 sequences, around a third recorded once. The sequencing input was cord blood. Every receptor here comes from a newborn girl in good health.

This sequence joins TRBV21-1 and TRBJ2-3; whether TRBD1, the table's D call, matches the DNA was not checked. TRBV21-1 corresponds to a pseudogene. The CDR3 runs to 15 residues. In DNA form, the CDR3 reads TGTGCCAGCAGCAAAAGGGGACAGGGGACAGATACGCAGTATTTT. Residues: CASSKRGQGTDTQYF.

This clonotype was counted between two and nine times. The chain employs TRBV20-1 and TRBJ2-1; 10 bases fit TRBD2. This CDR3 is built from 17 residues. Trimming at V came to 1 base and at J to 5 bases, leaving 11 bases not matched to a gene. The germline gives CDR1 DFQATT, CDR2 SNEGSKA (reference sequence). The CDR3 reads CSARGLGSGRPNNEQFF. In nucleotides, the CDR3 is TGCAGTGCTAGAGGTCTCGGTAGCGGGAGGCCGAACAATGAGCAGTTCTTC.

This clonotype appeared a few times. V gene TRBV4-1 combines with J gene TRBJ2-7; D possibly corresponds to TRBD2 (6 bases). V was shortened by 0 bases and J by 4 bases, with 13 bases between the two germline ends. This CDR3 has 15 amino acids. Per germline, CDR1 MGHRA and CDR2 YSYEKL. The CDR3 DNA reads TGCGCCAGCAGCCAAGATGTGACTAGACGATACGAGCAGTACTTC. Its translation: CASSQDVTRRYEQYF.

The genes are TRBV28 and TRBJ1-5, with 7 bases identical to TRBD1. Germline assignment: CDR1 MDHEN and CDR2 SYDVKM. Trimming cost V 5 bases and J 0 bases; bases outside gene matches: 10. This CDR3 has 17 residues. CDR3 DNA: TGTGCCAGCAGTCCCCGGGGGGCAGGGGGTAGCAATCAGCCCCAGCATTTT. Translated: CASSPRGAGGSNQPQHF.

This clonotype was seen a few times. The chain is built from TRBV27 and TRBJ1-4; no clear D. Germline CDR1 MNHEY, CDR2 SMNVEV (reference sequence). V dropped 5 bases and J dropped 3 bases, with 10 bases sitting between them. The CDR3 is 14 amino acids. CDR3 sequence reads: CASSLQAPNEKLFF. For the CDR3, the DNA is TGTGCCAGCAGTCTCCAGGCCCCTAATGAAAAACTGTTTTTT.

This clonotype was counted between two and nine times. The V and J genes are TRBV20-1 and TRBJ2-3, with D possibly matching TRBD2 (6 bases). Germline lookup yields CDR1 DFQATT and CDR2 SNEGSKA (reference sequence). CDR3 length: 15 residues. Trimming took 1 base from V and 0 from J, leaving 11 bases between them. Here the CDR3 DNA reads TGCAGTGCTAGAGCCTGGGGGACTAGCACAGATACGCAGTATTTT. Translated: CSARAWGTSTDTQYF.

This clonotype has more than one count but fewer than ten. V gene TRBV28 combines with J gene TRBJ1-6; D remains unclear. Between the trimmed V and J ends, which lost 5 bases and 6 bases, there was a span of 14 bases. Germline values: CDR1 MDHEN, CDR2 SYDVKM. The CDR3 runs 15 residues. CDR3 DNA sequence: TGTGCCAGCAGTCCGGCGTCGGGCCTTAATTCACCCCTCCACTTT. It specifies CASSPASGLNSPLHF. The entire variable domain, with the rest obtained from reference TRBV28 and TRBJ1-6, is as follows: DVKVTQSSRYLVKRTGEKVFLECVQDMDHENMFWYRQDPGLGLRLIYFSYDVKMKEKGDIPEGYSVSREKKERFSLILESASTNQTSMYLCASSPASGLNSPLHFGNGTRLTVT.

V usage is TRBV5-6 and J usage is TRBJ2-5; 12 nucleotides line up with TRBD2. Germline CDR1 reads SGHDT; CDR2 reads YYEEEE. The CDR3 extends over 16 amino acids. J lost 1 base, V lost 2 bases, and 3 bases had no gene match. CDR3 bases: TGTGCCAGCAGCTTAACTAGCGGGGGGATCCAAGAGACCCAGTACTTC. This encodes CASSLTSGGIQETQYF.

The chain has TRBV5-8 and TRBJ2-3; D remains ambiguous. Germline lookup yields CDR1 SGHTS and CDR2 YDEGEE. V was clipped by 0 bases and J by 1 base, with 9 bases between them. The CDR3 runs 15 residues. The CDR3 here is CASSLGAWGTDTQYF. CDR3 DNA: TGTGCCAGCAGCTTGGGAGCGTGGGGCACAGATACGCAGTATTTT.

CDR3 region: CSARERLRFYEQYF. In DNA form, the CDR3 reads TGCAGTGCTAGAGAACGACTTCGATTCTACGAGCAGTACTTC. The rearrangement joins TRBV20-1 to TRBJ2-7; D gene ambiguous. From germline, CDR1 is DFQATT and CDR2 SNEGSKA (reference sequence). The CDR3 loop spans 14 amino acids. V gave up 0 bases and J gave up 3 bases, with 12 bases separating them.

The DNA for the CDR3 is TGCGCCAGCAGCTTGGTCCGGACTAGCGGGGGCACCTACAATGAGCAGTTCTTC. This gives the protein CASSLVRTSGGTYNEQFF. The chain carries TRBV5-1 and TRBJ2-1, with TRBD2 identical over 13 bases. The CDR3 contains 18 residues. J was trimmed by 2 bases and V by 0 bases; bases with no gene match: 5. Germline V gene sequence: CDR1 SGHRS, CDR2 YFSETQ. The variable domain in full, completed from reference TRBV5-1 and TRBJ2-1, reads KAGVTQTPRYLIKTRGQQVTLSCSPISGHRSVSWYQQTPGQGLQFLFEYFSETQRNKGNFPGRFSGRQFSNSRSEMNVSTLELGDSALYLCASSLVRTSGGTYNEQFFGPGTRLTVL.